This T cell receptor (beta chain) was identified in a study of vaccination effects on CD4 cells after COVID-19. Study-wide context: ViraFEST assay sequencing came after antigen-specific CD4+ T cells were expanded with viral peptide pools.

Using immunoSEQ multiplex PCR, the repertoire was profiled, and TCRdb retains in-frame clones only, with some absent. The sample has approximately 45,000 clones; about 76% are singletons. CDR1 ENHRY and CDR2 SYGVKD come from the germline V gene. CDR3 length: 15 residues. The V gene lost 3 bases and the J gene lost 4 bases, with 15 bases spanning the gap. CD4+ T cells were isolated after approximately 10 days of culture. To note about this clone: Its specificity is not known.

This chain connects TRBV10-3 to TRBJ1-2, with D hard to call. The sample was CD4+ T cells from PBMCs cultured without peptide, taken before COVID-19 vaccination. This clonotype was sampled from a human donor who had a prior SARS-CoV-2 infection. CDR3 in amino acids: CAISDYGERGYGYTF. Here the CDR3 DNA reads TGTGCCATCAGTGATTACGGGGAGAGAGGCTATGGCTACACCTTC.